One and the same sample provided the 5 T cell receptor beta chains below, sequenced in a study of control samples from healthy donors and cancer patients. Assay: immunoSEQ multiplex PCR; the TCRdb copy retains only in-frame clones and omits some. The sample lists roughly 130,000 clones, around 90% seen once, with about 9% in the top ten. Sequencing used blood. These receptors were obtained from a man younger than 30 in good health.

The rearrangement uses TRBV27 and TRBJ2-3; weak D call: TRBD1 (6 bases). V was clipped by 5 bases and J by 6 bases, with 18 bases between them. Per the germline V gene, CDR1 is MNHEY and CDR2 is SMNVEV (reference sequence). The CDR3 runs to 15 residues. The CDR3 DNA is TGTGCCAGCAGTCTGGCTAGGGGGTGGCTGGATACGCAGTATTTT. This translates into CASSLARGWLDTQYF.

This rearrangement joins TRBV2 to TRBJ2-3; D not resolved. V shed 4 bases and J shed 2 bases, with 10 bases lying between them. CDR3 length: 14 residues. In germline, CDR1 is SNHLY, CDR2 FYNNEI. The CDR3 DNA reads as TGTGCCAGCAGTGCCAGTAGATACACAGATACGCAGTATTTT. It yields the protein CASSASRYTDTQYF. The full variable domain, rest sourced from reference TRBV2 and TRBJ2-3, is EPEVTQTPSHQVTQMGQEVILRCVPISNHLYFYWYRQILGQKVEFLVSFYNNEISEKSEIFDDQFSVERPDGSNFTLKIRSTKLEDSAMYFCASSASRYTDTQYFGPGTRLTVL.

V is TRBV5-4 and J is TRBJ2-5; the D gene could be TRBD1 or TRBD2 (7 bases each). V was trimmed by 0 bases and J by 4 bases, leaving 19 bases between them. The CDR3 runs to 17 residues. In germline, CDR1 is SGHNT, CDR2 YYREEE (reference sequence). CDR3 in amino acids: CASSLEGRGPRRETQYF. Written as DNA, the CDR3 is TGTGCCAGCAGCTTGGAAGGGAGGGGGCCTAGGAGAGAGACCCAGTACTTC.

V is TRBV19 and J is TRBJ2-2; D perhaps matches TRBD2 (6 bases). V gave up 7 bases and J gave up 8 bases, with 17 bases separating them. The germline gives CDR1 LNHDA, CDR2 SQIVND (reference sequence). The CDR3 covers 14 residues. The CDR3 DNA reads TGTGCCAGTACCACGGGACTTCCGGGAGGGGAGCTGTTTTTT. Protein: CASTTGLPGGELFF.

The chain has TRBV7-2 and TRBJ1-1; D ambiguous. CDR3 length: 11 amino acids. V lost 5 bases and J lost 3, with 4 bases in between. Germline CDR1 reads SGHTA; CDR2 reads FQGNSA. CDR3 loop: CASSEYTEAFF. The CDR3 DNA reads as TGTGCCAGCAGCGAGTACACTGAAGCTTTCTTT.